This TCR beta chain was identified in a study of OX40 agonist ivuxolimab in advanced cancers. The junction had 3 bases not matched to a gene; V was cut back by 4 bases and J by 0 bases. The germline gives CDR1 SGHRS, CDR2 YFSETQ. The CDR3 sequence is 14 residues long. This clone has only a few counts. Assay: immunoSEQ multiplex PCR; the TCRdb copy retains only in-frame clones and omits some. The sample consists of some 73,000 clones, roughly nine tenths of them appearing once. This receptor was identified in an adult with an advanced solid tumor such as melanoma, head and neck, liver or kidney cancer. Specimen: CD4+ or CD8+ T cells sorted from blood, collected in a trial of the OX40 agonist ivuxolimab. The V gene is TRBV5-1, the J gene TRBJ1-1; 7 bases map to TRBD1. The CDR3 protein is CASSPDRVNTEAFF. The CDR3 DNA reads TGCGCCAGCAGCCCTGACAGGGTGAACACTGAAGCTTTCTTT.